The 14 T cell receptor beta chains below all came from one sample that was sequenced in a study of control samples from healthy donors and cancer patients. TCRdb keeps only in-frame clones here, not all; method: immunoSEQ multiplex PCR. The sample holds about 110,000 clones; roughly 90% are singletons and the top ten take approximately 3.7%. The specimen was PBMCs. The receptors come from a woman in her sixties with lung cancer.

CDR3 sequence: CASSLTEGYGYTF. CDR3 in DNA: TGTGCCAGCAGTCTCACAGAGGGGTATGGCTACACCTTC. V usage is TRBV28 and J usage is TRBJ1-2; a weak D match, TRBD1 (5 bases). The CDR3 runs 13 residues. Trimming left V 5 bases short and J 5 bases short, with 12 bases between. Germline CDR1 MDHEN, CDR2 SYDVKM.

This clone was counted between two and nine times. The V gene is TRBV30, the J gene TRBJ2-1; D unclear. V lost 4 bases to trimming and J lost 9 bases, with 10 bases between them. Germline values: CDR1 GTSNPN, CDR2 SVGIG (reference sequence). The CDR3 contains 11 residues. CDR3 nucleotides: TGTGCCTGGACCCTCAACGGTGAGCAGTTCTTC. As protein: CAWTLNGEQFF. Combining the CDR3 with reference TRBV30 and TRBJ2-1 gives the whole variable domain SQTIHQWPATLVQPVGSPLSLECTVEGTSNPNLYWYRQAAGRGLQLLFYSVGIGQISSEVPQNLSASRPQDRQFILSSKKLLLSDSGFYLCAWTLNGEQFFGPGTRLTVL.

This chain joins TRBV5-1 and TRBJ2-7; 11 nucleotides align to TRBD2. This CDR3 comprises 16 residues. Trimming removed 2 bases from V and 0 bases from J; junction bases left unmatched: 4. CDR1 and CDR2 from the germline V gene are SGHRS and YFSETQ. CDR3 residues: CASSFRLAGSSYEQYF. The CDR3 DNA is TGCGCCAGCAGCTTCCGACTAGCGGGGTCCTCCTACGAGCAGTACTTC.

The V gene is TRBV6-5, the J gene TRBJ1-5; 9 bases are a match to TRBD1. The V gene's germline CDR1 is MNHEY and CDR2 SVGAGI. The CDR3 runs to 15 residues. V lost 6 bases and J lost 1; bases outside the gene matches: 4. This CDR3 reads CASSPDRGSNQPQHF. In nucleotides, the CDR3 is TGTGCCAGCAGCCCGGACAGGGGCAGCAATCAGCCCCAGCATTTT.

The rearrangement links TRBV3-1 (or the pseudogene TRBV3-2) to TRBJ2-7; D possibly corresponds to TRBD2 (5 bases). Trimming stripped 1 base from V and 7 bases from J, with 14 bases between. The length of the CDR3 is 14 residues. Germline assignment: CDR1 LGHDT and CDR2 YNNKEL (reference sequence). In nucleotides, the CDR3 is TGTGCCAGCAGCCAAGGGATAGCATCGGGAGAGCAGTACTTC. Translation: CASSQGIASGEQYF.

V usage is TRBV27 and J usage is TRBJ2-1, with 7 nucleotides matching TRBD1. V lost 5 bases, J lost 7 bases, and 17 bases stayed unmatched. The length of the CDR3 is 17 residues. Per germline, CDR1 MNHEY and CDR2 SMNVEV (reference sequence). Here the CDR3 reads CASSLTYRALQGNEQFF. The CDR3 nucleotides are TGTGCCAGCAGTCTCACCTACAGGGCTCTACAGGGGAATGAGCAGTTCTTC.

The chain uses TRBV5-1 and TRBJ1-5; D is ambiguous. CDR3 size: 15 residues. Trimming left V 0 bases short and J 3 bases short, with 10 bases between. The germline CDR1 and CDR2 sequences are SGHRS and YFSETQ. The DNA of the CDR3 is TGCGCCAGCAGCTTGGGTACCGGCCCCAATCAGCCCCAGCATTTT. The encoded protein is CASSLGTGPNQPQHF.

With respect to this clone: This CDR3 is also generated by other DNA sequences in the sample. The V gene is TRBV29-1, the J gene TRBJ2-1; 9 bases map to TRBD1. CDR1 is SQVTM and CDR2 is ANQGSEA in the germline V gene. CDR3 length: 14 amino acids. Trimming removed 6 bases from V and 0 bases from J; junction bases left unmatched: 3. CDR3 residues: CSVLTGGSYNEQFF. CDR3 nucleotide sequence: TGCAGCGTACTGACAGGGGGCTCCTACAATGAGCAGTTCTTC.

The rearrangement joins TRBV5-4 to TRBJ2-3; TRBD1 agrees at 9 bases. This CDR3 has 16 residues. CDR1 and CDR2 (germline): SGHNT, YYREEE (reference sequence). The trim removed 3 bases at V and 3 bases at J, leaving 8 bases unmatched. The CDR3 spells CASSSGTGTGTDTQYF. CDR3 DNA sequence: TGTGCCAGCAGCTCAGGGACAGGGACGGGGACAGATACGCAGTATTTT.

The chain combines TRBV6-5 with TRBJ2-2, with 7 bases identical to TRBD2. V dropped 8 bases and J dropped 3; count of bases not matched to a gene: 9. CDR1 MNHEY and CDR2 SVGAGI come from the germline V gene. This CDR3 spans 15 amino acids. CDR3 sequence: CASHGGGTDTGELFF. The CDR3 DNA reads TGTGCCAGCCATGGGGGGGGTACGGACACCGGGGAGCTGTTTTTT.

The V call is TRBV20-1, the J call TRBJ1-3; 7 bases match TRBD1. Looked up from germline, CDR1 is DFQATT and CDR2 is SNEGSKA (reference sequence). CDR3 length equals 15 residues. The V segment lost 3 bases and the J segment 8 bases; nucleotides outside the gene matches: 13. The CDR3 coding sequence is TGCAGTGCTAGTGACCCAAGGGGGCCTGAGGACACCATATATTTT. It is translated as CSASDPRGPEDTIYF.

V usage is TRBV10-3 and J usage is TRBJ2-7; 8 nucleotides align to TRBD1. There are 14 residues in the CDR3. Trimming took 3 bases from V and 6 from J; bases not matched to a gene: 7. Germline loops: CDR1 ENHRY, CDR2 SYGVKD. The CDR3 coding sequence is TGTGCCATCAGTGAACGACAGGGGTCGGGCGAGCAGTACTTC. It yields the protein CAISERQGSGEQYF.

This clone has just a few counts. This chain uses TRBV19 with TRBJ1-2, with a tentative D call TRBD1 (5 bases). There are 18 residues in the CDR3. V lost 0 bases and J 0 bases, leaving 17 bases between the germline ends. The germline V gene encodes CDR1 LNHDA and CDR2 SQIVND (reference sequence). In DNA, the CDR3 is TGTGCCAGTAGTATAGAGTGGACATCGACTTACGCTAACTATGGCTACACCTTC. Amino acids: CASSIEWTSTYANYGYTF.

This clone appeared a single time. This chain joins TRBV6-6 and TRBJ2-7, with 8 nucleotides matching TRBD1. J lost 3 bases, V lost 6 bases, and 7 bases had no gene match. CDR1 and CDR2 from the germline V gene are MNHNY and SVGAGI (reference sequence). The CDR3 loop spans 14 amino acids. The CDR3 coding sequence is TGTGCCAGCAGCGTACAGGGGGTAAACTACGAGCAGTACTTC. Translation: CASSVQGVNYEQYF.